Listed below are T cell receptor beta chains from one sample, sequenced in a study of T-cell memory formation after mild COVID-19. TCRdb passed the 5' RACE reads through MiXCR, listing each CDR3 protein once. The data contain around 150,000 distinct CDR3 sequences, about 9.9% of them seen just once; the ten biggest clones take up less than 4%. The sequenced material came from PBMCs or a T cell subset sorted from them (not recorded which). The receptors derive from a man aged 18 to 29 who had mild COVID-19 (a few samples of this study predate the infection). Cell type and time point are not known. Both conserved end residues are part of each CDR3. The D gene is left open where the match is weak. Clone size is shown for a subset of rows, as once, few, many or a class of expanded clone.

TRBD2	TRBV7-3	TRBJ2-1	few	CASSSDSVAGSHEQFF	TGTGCCAGCAGCTCAGATTCGGTAGCGGGGAGCCATGAGCAGTTCTTC
.	TRBV3-1	TRBJ2-3	.	CASSQQASTDTQYF	TGTGCCAGCAGCCAACAGGCGAGCACAGATACGCAGTATTTT
TRBD1	TRBV12-3/TRBV12-4	TRBJ1-1	.	CASRRTGEAFF	TGTGCCAGCAGAAGGACAGGGGAAGCTTTCTTT
TRBD1	TRBV7-9	TRBJ1-1	.	CASSRGQGSPEAFF	TGTGCCAGCAGCCGAGGACAGGGCTCGCCTGAAGCTTTCTTT
TRBD1	TRBV3-1	TRBJ1-1	.	CASSQQGAGRTEAFF	TGTGCCAGCAGCCAACAGGGGGCAGGACGGACTGAAGCTTTCTTT
.	TRBV4-2	TRBJ2-3	.	CASSLRGGGGSTDTQYF	TGTGCCAGCAGCCTGAGGGGGGGCGGGGGTAGCACAGATACGCAGTATTTT
.	TRBV7-6	TRBJ1-5	few	CASSLGQFQPQHF	TGTGCCAGCAGCCTTGGACAGTTTCAGCCCCAGCATTTT
.	TRBV5-1	TRBJ2-3	many	CASSLGHPNTDTQYF	TGCGCCAGCAGCTTGGGACACCCTAACACAGATACGCAGTATTTT
.	TRBV4-1	TRBJ1-2	few	CASSQDGGNFYYGYTF	TGCGCCAGCAGCCAAGATGGGGGGAACTTTTACTATGGCTACACCTTC
TRBD2	TRBV7-3	TRBJ2-1	.	CASSSMTSGGADEQFF	TGTGCCAGCAGCTCGATGACTAGCGGGGGGGCTGATGAGCAGTTCTTC
.	TRBV5-1	TRBJ2-3	few	CASQVGDRSTDTQYF	TGCGCCAGCCAAGTTGGCGACAGAAGCACAGATACGCAGTATTTT
.	TRBV11-2	TRBJ2-5	.	CASSPRASETQYF	TGTGCCAGCAGCCCAAGAGCTTCGGAGACCCAGTACTTC
TRBD1	TRBV29-1	TRBJ1-2	.	CSVRRGTESYGYTF	TGCAGCGTCCGGAGGGGGACAGAATCCTATGGCTACACCTTC
TRBD2	TRBV24-1	TRBJ2-5	.	CATTGTSRFQETQYF	TGTGCCACCACTGGGACTAGCCGATTCCAAGAGACCCAGTACTTC
.	TRBV12-3/TRBV12-4	TRBJ1-1	.	CASSSEIGGEAFF	TGTGCCAGCAGTTCCGAGATAGGGGGTGAAGCTTTCTTT
.	TRBV2	TRBJ2-7	few	CASSERAYEQYF	TGTGCCAGCAGTGAACGGGCCTACGAGCAGTACTTC
.	TRBV5-6	TRBJ1-1	.	CASSLGQIAEAFF	TGTGCCAGCAGCTTGGGGCAGATAGCTGAAGCTTTCTTT
.	TRBV28	TRBJ2-5	few	CASNDGPETQYF	TGTGCCAGCAACGACGGTCCAGAGACCCAGTACTTC
.	TRBV29-1	TRBJ2-1	many	CSGNLLGIEQFF	TGCAGCGGTAACCTACTAGGGATTGAGCAGTTCTTC
.	TRBV4-1	TRBJ2-3	many	CASSQETGPSTDTQYF	TGCGCCAGCAGCCAAGAAACAGGGCCGAGCACAGATACGCAGTATTTT
TRBD1	TRBV7-6	TRBJ2-5	few	CASSQDRVETQYF	TGTGCCAGCAGCCAGGACAGGGTAGAGACCCAGTACTTC
.	TRBV20-1	TRBJ2-5	few	CSARTPTQYF	TGCAGTGCCCGGACTCCTACCCAGTACTTC
TRBD1	TRBV7-9	TRBJ1-5	once	CASGTGGNQPQHF	TGTGCCAGCGGAACAGGGGGCAATCAGCCCCAGCATTTT
.	TRBV4-2	TRBJ2-7	few	CASSRGAESYEQYF	TGTGCCAGCAGCCGGGGGGCTGAATCCTACGAGCAGTACTTC
.	TRBV28	TRBJ2-5	few	CASNEAEETQYF	TGTGCCAGCAACGAGGCTGAAGAGACCCAGTACTTC
TRBD1	TRBV6-5	TRBJ2-1	few	CATGRDSSYNEQFF	TGTGCCACCGGACGGGACAGCTCCTACAATGAGCAGTTCTTC
.	TRBV3-1	TRBJ2-3	few	CASSSSSDTQYF	TGTGCCAGCAGCTCTAGCAGTGATACGCAGTATTTT
.	TRBV6-2/TRBV6-3	TRBJ1-2	few	CATDRQRSNYGYTF	TGTGCCACCGACCGACAGCGATCTAACTATGGCTACACCTTC
.	TRBV5-1	TRBJ1-1	.	CASRADRNTEAFF	TGCGCCAGCAGGGCGGACAGGAACACTGAAGCTTTCTTT
.	TRBV7-2	TRBJ2-5	many	CASSARQLETQYF	TGTGCCAGCAGCGCCCGACAGCTTGAGACCCAGTACTTC
.	TRBV7-9	TRBJ1-6	many	CASSARVGNSPLHF	TGTGCCAGCAGCGCCAGGGTTGGTAATTCACCCCTCCACTTT
TRBD1	TRBV18	TRBJ1-5	many	CASSPDRDQPQHF	TGTGCCAGCTCACCAGACAGGGATCAGCCCCAGCATTTT
TRBD2	TRBV7-2	TRBJ2-1	many	CASSLKGASGLNEQFF	TGTGCCAGCAGCTTAAAAGGGGCTAGCGGGCTCAATGAGCAGTTCTTC
.	TRBV15	TRBJ1-1	.	CATSRARDLRTEAFF	TGTGCCACCAGCAGAGCTAGAGACCTACGGACTGAAGCTTTCTTT
.	TRBV4-3	TRBJ1-5	many	CASSQDVGVSNQPQHF	TGCGCCAGCAGCCAAGATGTTGGGGTAAGCAATCAGCCCCAGCATTTT
TRBD2	TRBV4-3	TRBJ2-7	many	CASSLSGGAGYEQYF	TGCGCCAGCAGCCTTAGCGGGGGGGCCGGCTACGAGCAGTACTTC
.	TRBV6-5	TRBJ2-6	few	CASRANSGANVLTF	TGTGCCAGCAGAGCGAATTCTGGGGCCAACGTCCTGACTTTC
TRBD2	TRBV7-2	TRBJ2-7	.	CASSFSGALGEQYF	TGTGCCAGCAGCTTTAGCGGGGCCTTGGGAGAGCAGTACTTC
.	TRBV20-1	TRBJ2-5	.	CSAPWGETQYF	TGCAGTGCTCCTTGGGGGGAGACCCAGTACTTC
.	TRBV20-1	TRBJ1-1	.	CSAPSGEGGTEAFF	TGCAGTGCCCCGTCGGGGGAGGGTGGCACTGAAGCTTTCTTT
.	TRBV12-3/TRBV12-4	TRBJ2-2	few	CASQVNTGELFF	TGTGCCAGCCAGGTGAACACCGGGGAGCTGTTTTTT
.	TRBV20-1	TRBJ1-4	few	CSARGVSGSNEKLFF	TGCAGTGCTAGAGGCGTGTCAGGCTCTAATGAAAAACTGTTTTTT
TRBD1	TRBV12-3/TRBV12-4	TRBJ2-7	.	CASRDDRDLSYEQYF	TGTGCCAGCAGAGATGACAGGGATCTTTCCTACGAGCAGTACTTC
.	TRBV18	TRBJ2-5	.	CASSRGSKETQYF	TGTGCCAGCTCACGAGGCAGTAAAGAGACCCAGTACTTC
.	TRBV4-2	TRBJ2-5	.	CASSQRVGGETQYF	TGTGCCAGCAGCCAGCGGGTGGGAGGAGAGACCCAGTACTTC